This T cell receptor (beta chain) emerged from a study of OX40 agonist ivuxolimab in advanced cancers. General observations from the study: Which antigen the expanded peripheral T cells recognized is unknown.

The CDR3 runs to 14 residues. From germline, CDR1 is SGHRS and CDR2 YFSETQ. Trimming shortened V by 5 bases and J by 9 bases, and 15 bases separated the two germline ends. About this clone itself: Its target is not known.

Sequencing used immunoSEQ multiplex PCR; TCRdb keeps in-frame clones, though not all of them. The sample includes around 95,000 clones, 85% to 95% of them seen just once. This TCR was sampled from an adult with an advanced solid tumor such as melanoma, head and neck, liver or kidney cancer. Sequenced material: CD4+ or CD8+ T cells sorted from blood, taken in a trial of the OX40 agonist ivuxolimab. The V call is TRBV5-1, the J call TRBJ1-6; maybe TRBD1 (5 bases). CDR3 nucleotide sequence: TGCGCCAGCAGACGTGACAGTGGGGGTTCACCCCTCCACTTT. Translation: CASRRDSGGSPLHF.